This T cell receptor beta chain was sequenced for a study of blood T cell repertoires in COVID-19 (dated by TCRdb to about 2020). About the full investigation: Samples covering the acute and convalescent phases of COVID-19 were provided by collaborators in the United States, Italy and Spain. Sample metadata almost always included a de-identified subject ID, COVID-19 status, age in years and sex. Where HLA class I and class II types were available, the types were taken from metadata supplied by the sample provider, not from assay-based typing. The material from the prospective study consisted of cDNA or gDNA derived from T cells, B-cell-depleted T cells, or PBMCs. Samples came from the ongoing ImmuneRACE study (first 160 participants) plus 1,254 subjects from 6 global collaborators. Subjects who had been exposed to COVID-19, were actively infected with it, or had recovered from it provided the deeply sampled blood TCRbeta repertoires that made up the dataset. The repertoires were released in a freely available public database meant as a resource for research on the immune response to SARS-CoV-2.

What the authors observed across the whole study: The amount of clinical and demographic metadata varied by source and participant and was provided uncurated.

In regard to this clone: The antigen it recognizes is unknown. There are no base qualities to consult, and no much larger clone falls within one base.

Clipping removes 1 base from V and 6 bases from J, with 6 as the unmatched junction base count. From the germline V gene, CDR1 is SGHRS and CDR2 is YFSETQ. Reading from cysteine to phenylalanine, the CDR3 counts 15 amino acids. Just the 45-base CDR3 DNA is kept, in frame starting at base 1. Enrolling through a virtual design, the prospective study's participants ranged in age from roughly 18 to 89 years and lived across some 23 United States geographic areas. In the prospective study, cohorts were assigned on the basis of participant-reported clinical history obtained from a screening survey and a study questionnaire. ImmuneRACE Cohort 3 recovered participants were defined by two consecutive negative NP/OP PCR tests, healthcare professional clearance, or symptom resolution. In the prospective study, mobile phlebotomists collected whole blood, serum and a nasopharyngeal or oropharyngeal swab from each participant. Over an approximately 2-month period, participants in the prospective study had the option of providing additional blood draws and questionnaires. Blood samples from the prospective study were shipped frozen or at room temperature prior to DNA extraction.

TCRbeta CDR3 regions were amplified from genomic DNA using the immunoSEQ Assay, a bias-controlled multiplex PCR. The paper's processing steps were these. The number of nucleated cells in each sample was estimated by amplification of reference gene primers within the assay. To quantify the absolute abundance of each unique TCRbeta CDR3 rearrangement, sequence reads were collapsed and filtered. Productive Simpson clonality was computed per sample as the square root of Simpson's diversity index over productive rearrangements. What TCRdb holds here is the immuneACCESS table cut down to in-frame rearrangements. Part of the clones is not present; checked against another copy, under half of the missing clones reflect an unresolved V gene, and the others are unexplained. V, J and clone size were drawn from that table, and D and trimming were deduced from the DNA. The sample records roughly 200,000 clones, more than 80% of which are singletons. About 1.3% of the sample belongs to the ten largest clones.

The sequenced sample was PBMCs or T cells enriched from blood (not recorded which). The chain is encoded by TRBV5-1 joined to TRBJ2-2; 7 bases in the junction line up with TRBD1. The receptor comes from a man aged 30 to 45 who had recovered from COVID-19. The CDR3 has the sequence CASSLRQGGSGELFF. Read as DNA, the sequence is TGCGCCAGCAGCTTGCGACAGGGTGGGTCCGGGGAGCTGTTTTTT.